The 8 T cell receptor beta chains below all came from one sample that was sequenced in a study of regulatory T cells in long-lasting Graves disease. Time point here: newly diagnosed GD, antithyroid drugs for less than 3 months. Extracted PBMC RNA gave rise to the TCR library. Building the TCR beta libraries relied on iRepertoire HTBI primers, and CDR3 regions underwent Arm-PCR. One entry per CDR3 protein results from TCRdb running MiXCR on the multiplex PCR reads. Counted here are about 500,000 distinct CDR3 sequences, 15% to 20% occurring once; the ten biggest clones make up 10% to 15%. The same data also went into a second study, on T cells in Graves' hyperthyroidism and ophthalmopathy.

Source: peripheral blood mononuclear cells (PBMCs), taken at new diagnosis, from a patient treated with antithyroid drugs. The source of these receptors is a man in his forties with Graves disease.

This clonotype has a count of ten or more. Written as DNA, the CDR3 is TGTGCCAGCAGCAAAGGAGGCTTGAATGAGCAGTTCTTC. It specifies CASSKGGLNEQFF. The V call is TRBV7-9, the J call TRBJ2-1; tentative D call: TRBD2 (5 bases). The V gene lost 5 bases and the J gene lost 7 bases, with 12 bases spanning the gap. Germline CDR1 reads SEHNR; CDR2 reads FQNEAQ (reference sequence). The CDR3 has 13 residues. Supplemented by reference TRBV7-9 and TRBJ2-1, the full variable domain reads DTGVSQNPRHKITKRGQNVTFRCDPISEHNRLYWYRQTLGQGPEFLTYFQNEAQLEKSRLLSDRFSAERPKGSFSTLEIQRTEQGDSAMYLCASSKGGLNEQFFGPGTRLTVL.

This clonotype was counted between two and nine times. V gene TRBV7-9 combines with J gene TRBJ1-4; the D is unclear. This CDR3 is built from 15 residues. V was cut by 1 base and J by 1 base, with 7 bases left in between. Germline CDR1 SEHNR, CDR2 FQNEAQ (reference sequence). CDR3 sequence (DNA): TGTGCCAGCAGCTTAGGTCAGAGAACTAATGAAAAACTGTTTTTT. Its protein product is CASSLGQRTNEKLFF.

In its sample, this clonotype was seen many times. V gene TRBV3-1 combines with J gene TRBJ2-1; 7 bases match TRBD2. CDR1 and CDR2 (germline): LGHDT, YNNKEL (reference sequence). With 4 bases clipped from V and 7 bases from J, the junction kept 13 bases outside the gene matches. This CDR3 is built from 16 residues. DNA for the CDR3: TGTGCCAGCAGCCCTACCGTCGGGGGAGGGCCTAATGAGCAGTTCTTC. Translated, it gives CASSPTVGGGPNEQFF.

This clonotype has at least ten counts. The chain carries TRBV2 and TRBJ2-3; 11 nucleotides match TRBD1. This CDR3 has 15 residues. The trim removed 3 bases at V and 2 bases at J, leaving 1 base unmatched. Germline CDR1 reads SNHLY; CDR2 reads FYNNEI. The CDR3 DNA reads TGTGCCAGCAGTGAGGGACAGGGGGTCACAGATACGCAGTATTTT. Translated: CASSEGQGVTDTQYF.

This clonotype was detected many times. The chain joins TRBV27 to TRBJ2-5; D is undetermined. Germline V CDR1 and CDR2: MNHEY, SMNVEV (reference sequence). The CDR3 extends over 18 amino acids. The V end lost 3 bases, the J end lost 5 bases, and 25 bases lay between the germline ends. CDR3 residues: CASSFLEGLLKSPETQYF. In DNA, the CDR3 is TGTGCCAGCAGTTTCCTGGAAGGGCTCCTGAAATCCCCGGAGACCCAGTACTTC.

This clonotype was seen a few times. The rearrangement joins TRBV2 to TRBJ1-5; D not certain. Germline V gives CDR1 SNHLY, CDR2 FYNNEI. V dropped 4 bases and J dropped 1 base, with 8 bases sitting between them. There are 14 residues in the CDR3. The CDR3 region is CASSGMASNQPQHF. CDR3 DNA: TGTGCCAGCAGTGGGATGGCCAGCAATCAGCCCCAGCATTTT.

This clonotype came up a few times. The chain uses TRBV7-3 and TRBJ2-1; TRBD2 might be the D (6 bases). Trimming took off 2 bases at V and 8 bases at J, with 19 bases between the two ends. Germline V CDR1 and CDR2: SGHTA, FQGTGA. The CDR3 contains 16 residues. CDR3: CASSLGPGEGGHEQFF. CDR3 DNA: TGTGCCAGCAGCTTAGGTCCAGGCGAGGGAGGCCATGAGCAGTTCTTC. Using reference TRBV7-3 and TRBJ2-1 for the parts outside the CDR3, the full variable domain is GAGVSQTPSNKVTEKGKYVELRCDPISGHTALYWYRQSLGQGPEFLIYFQGTGAADDSGLPNDRFFAVRPEGSVSTLKIQRTERGDSAVYLCASSLGPGEGGHEQFFGPGTRLTVL.

This clonotype was seen repeatedly, ten times or more. This sequence joins TRBV2 and TRBJ2-3, with D tentatively TRBD1 or TRBD2 (5 bases each). Germline CDR1 reads SNHLY; CDR2 reads FYNNEI. V shed 3 bases and J shed 1 base, with 20 bases lying between them. This CDR3 contains 18 residues. The CDR3 loop reads CASSEGRALGTGTDTQYF. CDR3 coding DNA: TGTGCCAGCAGTGAGGGACGGGCCCTGGGCACTGGCACAGATACGCAGTATTTT.